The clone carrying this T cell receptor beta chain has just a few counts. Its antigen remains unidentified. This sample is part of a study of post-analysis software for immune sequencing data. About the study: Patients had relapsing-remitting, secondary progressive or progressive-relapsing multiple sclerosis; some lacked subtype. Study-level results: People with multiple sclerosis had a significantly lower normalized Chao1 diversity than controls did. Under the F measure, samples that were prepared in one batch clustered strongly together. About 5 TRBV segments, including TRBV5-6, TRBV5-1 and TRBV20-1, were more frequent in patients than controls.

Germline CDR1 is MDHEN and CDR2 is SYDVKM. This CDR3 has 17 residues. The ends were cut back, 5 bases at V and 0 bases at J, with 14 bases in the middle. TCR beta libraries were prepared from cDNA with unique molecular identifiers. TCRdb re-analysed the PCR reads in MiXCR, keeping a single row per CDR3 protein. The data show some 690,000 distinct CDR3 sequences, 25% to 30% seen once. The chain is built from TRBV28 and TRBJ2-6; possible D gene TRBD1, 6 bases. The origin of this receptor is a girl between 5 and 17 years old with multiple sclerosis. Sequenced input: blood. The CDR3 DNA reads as TGTGCCAGCAGTAGCCAGACAGGCACCTCTGGGGCCAACGTCCTGACTTTC. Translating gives CASSSQTGTSGANVLTF.